The rows below give T cell receptor beta chains drawn from one sample of a study of shared clonotypes between healthy human individuals. The data were produced by immunoSEQ multiplex PCR, yet TCRdb's version contains in-frame clones alone and is incomplete. Here the sample spans some 1.4 million clones, about 96% being singletons. Specimen: naive CD4+ T cells sorted from blood. Receptors originate from a man aged 25-45 years in good health. Both conserved end residues are part of each CDR3. Fields, in order: clone size, D gene, J gene, V gene, CDR3 DNA, CDR3 protein. A D gene is named only where the DNA matches it firmly. Expanded clones are given a class, and other clones once, few, many or no size at all.

>-|-|TRBJ2-2|TRBV7-2
TGTGCCAGCAGCGCCCGGGTGACCTCGGCCACCGGGGAGCTGTTTTTT
CASSARVTSATGELFF
>-|-|TRBJ2-1|TRBV27
TGTGCCAGCCAGACCCGCGGGACAGACGTAAACAATGAGCAGTTCTTC
CASQTRGTDVNNEQFF
>once|-|TRBJ2-4|TRBV9
TGTGCCAGCAGCGTAGAACAGGGCGACATTCAGTACTTC
CASSVEQGDIQYF
>-|-|TRBJ2-3|TRBV19
TGTGCCAGTAGTATTCGCCCAGGGGCCAGCACAGATACGCAGTATTTT
CASSIRPGASTDTQYF
>-|-|TRBJ2-3|TRBV4-3
TGCGCCAGCAGCCAAGAAGGCGTTCGCGGCACAGATACGCAGTATTTT
CASSQEGVRGTDTQYF
>-|TRBD1|TRBJ1-2|TRBV29-1
TGCAGCGTCTGGACAGGGCAAACTAACTATGGCTACACCTTC
CSVWTGQTNYGYTF
>-|-|TRBJ2-7|TRBV19
TGTGCCACCGGGCCTAGACGGGGGAACTACGAGCAGTACTTC
CATGPRRGNYEQYF
>-|TRBD2|TRBJ2-3|TRBV2
TGTGCCAGCAGCACGAGTCCGGGACTAGCGGGAGAGGGCACAGATACGCAGTATTTT
CASSTSPGLAGEGTDTQYF
>-|-|TRBJ2-4|TRBV5-5
TGTGCCAGCAGCCTGCAGGACAGCGCGGCAAAAACTATTCAGTACTTC
CASSLQDSAAKTIQYF
>-|-|TRBJ2-7|TRBV28
TGTGCCAGCAGTTTAGCCGGCCACGAGCAGTACTTC
CASSLAGHEQYF
>once|TRBD1|TRBJ1-4|TRBV29-1
TGCAGCGTTGAACAGGGGGCGGGAGAAAAACTGTTTTTT
CSVEQGAGEKLFF
>-|-|TRBJ2-3|TRBV7-9
TGTGCCAGCAGCTTAGCGACAGGCATAGATACGCAGTATTTT
CASSLATGIDTQYF
>once|TRBD2|TRBJ2-1|TRBV5-4
TGTGCCAGCAGCTTGGAGGGAGGACTAGCGGAGCAGTTCTTC
CASSLEGGLAEQFF
>-|-|TRBJ2-5|TRBV6-6
TGTGCCAGCAGGCGAGGACAGCAAGAGACCCAGTACTTC
CASRRGQQETQYF
>-|TRBD1|TRBJ2-1|TRBV7-2
TGTGCCAGCAGCCTGCGGGACAGGGGATACAATGAGCAGTTCTTC
CASSLRDRGYNEQFF
>-|-|TRBJ1-5|TRBV10-2
TGCGCCAGCAGTGAGTCGGGAGGAAGGCAGCCCCAGCATTTT
CASSESGGRQPQHF
>-|TRBD1|TRBJ1-5|TRBV5-6
TGTGCCAGCAGCGGACAGGGGGTTAGCAATCAGCCCCAGCATTTT
CASSGQGVSNQPQHF
>-|-|TRBJ1-1|TRBV7-3
TGTGCCAGCAGCTTAGCCCAATCAGTGAACACTGAAGCTTTCTTT
CASSLAQSVNTEAFF
>once|-|TRBJ2-3|TRBV7-2
TGTGCCAGCAGCTTAAGTAGGGGGGAGGATACGCAGTATTTT
CASSLSRGEDTQYF
>-|-|TRBJ1-1|TRBV6-1
TGTGCCAGCAGTGATTCCTGGGGGTTTGCTGAAGCTTTCTTT
CASSDSWGFAEAFF
>-|-|TRBJ2-1|TRBV6-6
TGTGCCAGCAGCCGACTACTCCCCAATGGGGTCACGGAGCAGTTCTTC
CASSRLLPNGVTEQFF
>-|TRBD1|TRBJ2-2|TRBV29-1
TGCAGCGTTGATACAGGGGGCATCGGGGAGCTGTTTTTT
CSVDTGGIGELFF
>-|-|TRBJ2-7|TRBV6-5
TGTGCCAGCAGTTACCAGTCAGGCCCCTACGAGCAGTACTTC
CASSYQSGPYEQYF
>-|-|TRBJ2-2|TRBV6-1
TGTGCCAGCAGTGTATCAGGGGTTATCACCGGGGAGCTGTTTTTT
CASSVSGVITGELFF
>-|TRBD2|TRBJ2-3|TRBV6-1
TGTGCCAGCAGTGAAGGGGGGGGACCTTACGGCACAGATACGCAGTATTTT
CASSEGGGPYGTDTQYF
>-|-|TRBJ1-5|TRBV7-2
TGTGCCAGCGGTAGACAGCCCGGACAGCCCCAGCATTTT
CASGRQPGQPQHF
>-|-|TRBJ2-2|TRBV5-1
TGCGCCAGCAGCATCGGGACGTCGAACACCGGGGAGCTGTTTTTT
CASSIGTSNTGELFF
>-|TRBD2|TRBJ2-7|TRBV5-4
TGTGCCAGCAGCTTGGGAGCGGGAGGGACCCCCTACGAGCAGTACTTC
CASSLGAGGTPYEQYF
>-|-|TRBJ2-7|TRBV28
TGTGCCAGCAGTTTACAGCCACACGAGCAGTACTTC
CASSLQPHEQYF
>-|-|TRBJ2-7|TRBV28
TGTGCCAGCACCGATCCCCCATCCTACGAGCAGTACTTC
CASTDPPSYEQYF
>-|TRBD1|TRBJ2-7|TRBV28
TGTGCCAGCAGTGCTAGTGACAGGGGGCCTTACGAGCAGTACTTC
CASSASDRGPYEQYF
>once|TRBD2|TRBJ2-2|TRBV5-1
TGCGCCAGCAGCTTAGAAAGCGGGAGTGTTACCGGGGAGCTGTTTTTT
CASSLESGSVTGELFF
>-|TRBD2|TRBJ2-6|TRBV30
TGTGCCTGGAGACTGAGAATGGCGGGACTACCCGGGGCCAACGTCCTGACTTTC
CAWRLRMAGLPGANVLTF
>-|-|TRBJ2-2|TRBV7-2
TGTGCCAGCAGACCGAGACAGATGAACACCGGGGAGCTGTTTTTT
CASRPRQMNTGELFF
>-|-|TRBJ2-3|TRBV5-6
TGTGCCAGCAGCTCCCAGACGGAGGAGCTTTTCACAGATACGCAGTATTTT
CASSSQTEELFTDTQYF